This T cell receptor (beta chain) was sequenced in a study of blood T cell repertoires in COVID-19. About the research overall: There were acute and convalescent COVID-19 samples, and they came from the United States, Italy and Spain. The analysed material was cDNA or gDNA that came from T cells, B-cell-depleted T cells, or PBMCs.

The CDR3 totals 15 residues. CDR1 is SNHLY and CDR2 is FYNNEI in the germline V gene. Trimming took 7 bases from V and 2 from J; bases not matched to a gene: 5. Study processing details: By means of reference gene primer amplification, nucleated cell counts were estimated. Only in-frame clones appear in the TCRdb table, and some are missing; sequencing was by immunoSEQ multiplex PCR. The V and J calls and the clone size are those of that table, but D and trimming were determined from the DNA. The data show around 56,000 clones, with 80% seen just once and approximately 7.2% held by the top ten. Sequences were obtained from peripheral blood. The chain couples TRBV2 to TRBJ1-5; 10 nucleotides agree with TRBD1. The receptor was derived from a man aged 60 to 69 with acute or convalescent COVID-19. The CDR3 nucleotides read TGTGCCAGCAAGACCGGGACAGGGGGCAATCAGCCCCAGCATTTT. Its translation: CASKTGTGGNQPQHF.